Below are 28 T cell receptor beta chains sequenced from a single sample in a study of T cell responses to AZD1222 COVID-19 vaccine. Some clones are missing from TCRdb's copy, which holds only in-frame ones; the method was immunoSEQ multiplex PCR. The sample yields over 140,000 clones, 90% to 95% seen once. Sequences were derived from peripheral blood, sampled 28 days after the second AZD1222 dose. These receptors were taken from an adult who received the AZD1222 COVID-19 vaccine.

This chain connects TRBV6-1 to TRBJ2-1; 8 nucleotides agree with TRBD1. The CDR3 is 17 amino acids. Germline CDR1 is MNHNS and CDR2 is SASEGT. V was clipped by 4 bases and J by 0 bases; unmatched bases: 8. In DNA, the CDR3 is TGTGCCAGCAGTGTACTGGGACAGGATAGCTCCTACAATGAGCAGTTCTTC. This gives the protein CASSVLGQDSSYNEQFF.

The chain uses TRBV5-4 and TRBJ2-5, with a weak D call TRBD2 (6 bases). Germline assignment: CDR1 SGHNT and CDR2 YYREEE (reference sequence). CDR3 length: 17 residues. The ends were cut back, 3 bases at V and 2 bases at J, with 20 bases in the middle. CDR3 bases: TGTGCCAGCAGCTGGGGGACGCGCGGGATGATACAAGAGACCCAGTACTTC. This sequence encodes CASSWGTRGMIQETQYF.

The V gene is TRBV7-6, the J gene TRBJ1-1, with 9 bases matching TRBD1. V lost 5 bases, J lost 4 bases, and 8 bases stayed unmatched. CDR1 is SGHVS, CDR2 FNYEAQ, per germline. The CDR3 runs 15 residues. The CDR3 is CASSTEQGARTEAFF. CDR3 in DNA: TGTGCCAGCAGCACAGAACAGGGGGCGCGCACTGAAGCTTTCTTT.

The chain joins TRBV3-1 (or the pseudogene TRBV3-2) to TRBJ2-1; D is perhaps TRBD1 or TRBD2 (6 bases each). Germline values: CDR1 LGHDT, CDR2 YNNKEL (reference sequence). This CDR3 region has 12 residues. V dropped 0 bases and J dropped 14 bases, with 11 bases sitting between them. CDR3 in DNA: TGTGCCAGCAGCCAAGAAGGGGGGCGTGAGTTCTTC. It encodes CASSQEGGREFF.

V is TRBV28 and J is TRBJ1-5; no reliable D call. Trimming pared 2 bases from V and 3 bases from J, leaving 8 bases between. The CDR3 is 14 amino acids. Germline V CDR1 and CDR2: MDHEN, SYDVKM. The CDR3 sequence is CASSLRDINQPQHF. CDR3 DNA: TGTGCCAGCAGTTTAAGGGATATCAATCAGCCCCAGCATTTT.

J is TRBJ1-5 and V is TRBV30, with TRBD1 matching 9 bases. The CDR3 spans 13 residues. The V gene's germline CDR1 is GTSNPN and CDR2 SVGIG (reference sequence). Trimming took 5 bases from V and 3 from J; bases not matched to a gene: 2. The DNA of the CDR3 is TGTGCCTGGGGGACAGGGTACAATCAGCCCCAGCATTTT. Translation: CAWGTGYNQPQHF.

This clone showed up just once. V usage is TRBV6-1 and J usage is TRBJ1-5; no clear D. CDR1 is MNHNS and CDR2 is SASEGT in the germline V gene. With 0 bases removed from V and 1 base from J, the gap between germline ends came to 4 bases. This CDR3 region has 14 residues. CDR3 region: CASSEARSNQPQHF. CDR3 nucleotides: TGTGCCAGCAGTGAAGCGAGAAGCAATCAGCCCCAGCATTTT.

The chain links TRBV27 to TRBJ1-3; tentative D call: TRBD1 (5 bases). The length of the CDR3 is 15 residues. Germline V gene lookup returns CDR1 MNHEY and CDR2 SMNVEV (reference sequence). Trimming cost V 3 bases and J 2 bases, with 11 bases left between them. Here the CDR3 DNA reads TGTGCCAGCAGTTTGATTGGGGGGGCTGGAAACACCATATATTTT. Translated: CASSLIGGAGNTIYF.

The CDR3 here is CASSSTGTLNEKLFF. The DNA of the CDR3 is TGTGCCAGCAGCTCGACCGGGACACTTAATGAAAAACTGTTTTTT. The rearrangement uses TRBV7-9 and TRBJ1-4, with D possibly TRBD1 on 6 matching bases. The CDR3 is made up of 15 amino acids. With 4 bases removed from V and 4 bases from J, the gap between germline ends came to 13 bases. Per germline, CDR1 SEHNR and CDR2 FQNEAQ (reference sequence). Full variable domain (remainder filled in from reference TRBV7-9 and TRBJ1-4): DTGVSQNPRHKITKRGQNVTFRCDPISEHNRLYWYRQTLGQGPEFLTYFQNEAQLEKSRLLSDRFSAERPKGSFSTLEIQRTEQGDSAMYLCASSSTGTLNEKLFFGSGTQLSVL.

The rearrangement joins TRBV19 to TRBJ1-2, with D possibly matching TRBD1 (6 bases). The germline V gene has CDR1 LNHDA and CDR2 SQIVND (reference sequence). The V end was cut by 7 bases, the J end by 3 bases, with 15 bases between. The CDR3 covers 14 residues. This chain's CDR3 is CASTQDSVDYGYTF. The CDR3 bases are TGTGCCAGTACCCAGGACAGCGTAGACTATGGCTACACCTTC. Looking up the rest from reference TRBV19 and TRBJ1-2 gives the full variable domain: DGGITQSPKYLFRKEGQNVTLSCEQNLNHDAMYWYRQDPGQGLRLIYYSQIVNDFQKGDIAEGYSVSREKKESFPLTVTSAQKNPTAFYLCASTQDSVDYGYTFGSGTRLTVV.

This clone was recorded once. The chain employs TRBV29-1 and TRBJ2-5, with a tentative D call TRBD2 (5 bases). Germline V gene data show CDR1 as SQVTM and CDR2 as ANQGSEA. Deletions cut 6 bases from V and 5 bases from J, with 19 bases between. The CDR3 runs 14 residues. The CDR3 loop is CSVTPGNVDETQYF. Here the CDR3 DNA reads TGCAGCGTGACGCCCGGGAATGTCGATGAGACCCAGTACTTC.

V and J are TRBV10-3 and TRBJ2-7; D could derive from TRBD1 or TRBD2 (5 bases each). Germline lookup yields CDR1 ENHRY and CDR2 SYGVKD. This CDR3 spans 14 amino acids. V gave up 2 bases and J gave up 7 bases, with 15 bases separating them. The CDR3 DNA reads TGTGCCATCAGTGAGCCCGCCCCAGAGGGGGAGCAGTACTTC. Protein: CAISEPAPEGEQYF.

The V call is TRBV2, the J call TRBJ2-3, with D possibly matching TRBD2 (5 bases). CDR3 length equals 17 residues. CDR1 and CDR2 (germline): SNHLY, FYNNEI. Trimming left V 3 bases short and J 3 bases short, with 19 bases between. The DNA for the CDR3 is TGTGCCAGCAGTGAGGGAGACCCTCCTTTTCGGACAGATACGCAGTATTTT. Its protein product is CASSEGDPPFRTDTQYF.

V is TRBV5-1 and J is TRBJ2-1; tentatively, D is TRBD2 (6 bases). V lost 0 bases and J lost 7, with 17 bases in between. CDR1 and CDR2 from the germline V gene are SGHRS and YFSETQ. The length of the CDR3 is 16 residues. The CDR3 protein is CASSLGAGISGNEQFF. The CDR3 region has the DNA TGCGCCAGCAGCTTGGGGGCGGGAATAAGTGGTAATGAGCAGTTCTTC. Looking up the rest from reference TRBV5-1 and TRBJ2-1 gives the full variable domain: KAGVTQTPRYLIKTRGQQVTLSCSPISGHRSVSWYQQTPGQGLQFLFEYFSETQRNKGNFPGRFSGRQFSNSRSEMNVSTLELGDSALYLCASSLGAGISGNEQFFGPGTRLTVL.

The chain has TRBV29-1 and TRBJ2-7; possible D gene TRBD2, 6 bases. V shed 6 bases and J shed 9 bases, with 21 bases lying between them. The V gene's germline CDR1 is SQVTM and CDR2 ANQGSEA. CDR3 length: 13 amino acids. For the CDR3, the DNA is TGCAGCGTGCCCTCGGGCGGGGAGAGACTGCAGTACTTC. Protein product: CSVPSGGERLQYF.

CDR3 sequence: CASRYLTNTGELFF. The CDR3 DNA sequence: TGTGCCAGCAGATACTTAACGAACACCGGGGAGCTGTTTTTT. V and J are TRBV28 and TRBJ2-2; D is undetermined. Germline V gene lookup returns CDR1 MDHEN and CDR2 SYDVKM. CDR3 length equals 14 residues. V was clipped by 6 bases and J by 0 bases, with 8 bases between them.

This clone was seen just once. The chain carries TRBV28 and TRBJ1-2, with D maybe TRBD1 (6 bases). The V gene's germline CDR1 is MDHEN and CDR2 SYDVKM. Trimming took 6 bases from V and 2 from J, leaving 16 bases between them. The CDR3 consists of 15 residues. The CDR3 loop reads CASRNRVISNYGYTF. The CDR3 coding sequence is TGTGCCAGCAGAAACAGGGTCATATCCAACTATGGCTACACCTTC.

CDR3 coding DNA: TGTGCCAGCAGCCTAACATTAGGGGGCGCAAATGGCTACACCTTC. Amino acid sequence: CASSLTLGGANGYTF. The chain carries TRBV5-4 and TRBJ1-2, with 7 bases fitting TRBD1. Germline V gene lookup returns CDR1 SGHNT and CDR2 YYREEE (reference sequence). CDR3 length: 15 residues. With 4 bases clipped from V and 6 bases from J, the junction kept 12 bases outside the gene matches.

The chain carries TRBV6-2 or TRBV6-3 and TRBJ2-1, with TRBD2 identical over 9 bases. The J segment lost 6 bases and the V segment lost 2 bases, leaving 5 bases of the junction unmatched. The CDR3 spans 15 residues. Germline CDR1 is MNHEY and CDR2 is SVGEGT. CDR3 DNA: TGTGCCAGCAGTTACGGCGGGAGGGGCCCCAATGAGCAGTTCTTC. Translating it yields CASSYGGRGPNEQFF.

This sequence joins TRBV3-1 (or the pseudogene TRBV3-2) and TRBJ2-5; 10 nucleotides line up with TRBD2. Looked up from germline, CDR1 is LGHDT and CDR2 is YNNKEL (reference sequence). This CDR3 contains 15 residues. With V trimmed by 3 bases and J by 4 bases, 5 bases remained unmatched. CDR3 coding DNA: TGTGCCAGCAGCCACAGCGGGAGGGCCCCAGAGACCCAGTACTTC. Residues: CASSHSGRAPETQYF.

Note on this clone: A junction boundary mismatches the germline segment, possibly from a read error. The V and J genes are TRBV4-1 and TRBJ2-7, with no clear D. Germline V gives CDR1 MGHRA, CDR2 YSYEKL. This CDR3 region has 15 residues. DNA for the CDR3: TGCGCCAGCAGCCGTGGAACTGCGCAGTCCTCCGAGCAGTACTTC. It encodes CASSRGTAQSSEQYF.

The CDR3 DNA follows: TGTGCCAGCAGTTACTCGATGGTTTGGAGCGGAGACGAGCAGTACTTC. Its protein product is CASSYSMVWSGDEQYF. The V and J genes are TRBV6-5 and TRBJ2-7, with D perhaps matching TRBD2 (5 bases). The germline V gene encodes CDR1 MNHEY and CDR2 SVGAGI. V was clipped by 0 bases and J by 5 bases, with 17 bases between them. CDR3 size: 16 residues.

The rearrangement uses TRBV5-6 and TRBJ2-3; D is undetermined. CDR1 is SGHDT, CDR2 YYEEEE, per germline. V shed 2 bases and J shed 6 bases, with 22 bases lying between them. The CDR3 is 17 residues long. The CDR3 DNA reads TGTGCCAGCAGCTTCGACCCCCTGACACGGGCAAGGGATACGCAGTATTTT. Encoded protein: CASSFDPLTRARDTQYF.

This sequence joins TRBV28 and TRBJ2-5, with 7 bases aligning to TRBD1. With 6 bases clipped from V and 3 bases from J, the junction kept 10 bases outside the gene matches. CDR3 length: 15 amino acids. The germline gives CDR1 MDHEN, CDR2 SYDVKM. CDR3 bases: TGTGCCAGCAGGATAGGGGGCGGTGACAAAGAGACCCAGTACTTC. As protein: CASRIGGGDKETQYF.

This rearrangement joins TRBV5-1 to TRBJ1-1; D is undetermined. Trimming left V 0 bases short and J 3 bases short, with 9 bases between. CDR3 length equals 14 residues. The germline CDR1 and CDR2 sequences are SGHRS and YFSETQ. The CDR3 DNA follows: TGCGCCAGCAGCTTGGATGCCGTGGACACTGAAGCTTTCTTT. This translates into CASSLDAVDTEAFF.

The chain has TRBV24-1 and TRBJ2-2; D possibly corresponds to TRBD1 (6 bases). Germline assignment: CDR1 KGHDR and CDR2 SFDVKD. The CDR3 has 16 amino acids. Trimming left V 5 bases short and J 2 bases short, with 14 bases between. This CDR3 reads CATSGSGADNTGELFF. The CDR3 nucleotides read TGTGCCACCAGTGGATCAGGGGCCGACAACACCGGGGAGCTGTTTTTT.

The chain links TRBV28 to TRBJ2-7, with D unclear. Trimming left V 8 bases short and J 0 bases short, with 14 bases between. Germline V CDR1 and CDR2: MDHEN, SYDVKM. The CDR3 runs to 14 residues. The DNA of the CDR3 is TGTGCCAGCCAAATAAGGCGGCCCTCCTACGAGCAGTACTTC. Residues: CASQIRRPSYEQYF. Together with reference TRBV28 and TRBJ2-7, the CDR3 gives the full variable domain: DVKVTQSSRYLVKRTGEKVFLECVQDMDHENMFWYRQDPGLGLRLIYFSYDVKMKEKGDIPEGYSVSREKKERFSLILESASTNQTSMYLCASQIRRPSYEQYFGPGTRLTVT.

The CDR3 spells CATSLFDNQPQHF. Written as DNA, the CDR3 is TGTGCCACCAGCCTCTTCGACAATCAGCCCCAGCATTTT. The V and J genes are TRBV15 and TRBJ1-5, with no clear D. The V and J ends lost 5 bases and 3 bases respectively, with 8 bases between them. The CDR3 extends over 13 amino acids. Germline loops: CDR1 LNHNV, CDR2 YYDKDF (reference sequence).